A selection of T cell receptor beta chains follows, all from one sample in a study of T cells after yellow fever vaccination. In TCRdb, the 5' RACE reads were re-called with MiXCR into one record per CDR3 protein. The sample records nearly 70,000 distinct CDR3 sequences, about 6.5% being singletons. This specimen was CD8+ T cells sorted from PBMCs, taken approximately 40 days after the first yellow fever vaccination. These receptors were taken from a man in his late teens or twenties who received the YFV17D yellow fever vaccine. Each CDR3 is given with its conserved first and last residue. The D gene is left open where the match is weak. Clone size, where shown, is once, few, many, or a class for clones that have expanded.

CDR3 length: 12
V gene: TRBV29-1
clone size: many
J gene: TRBJ2-7
D gene: .
CDR3 DNA: TGCAGCGTTGGACAGGCGGGCTACGAGCAGTACTTC
CDR3 protein: CSVGQAGYEQYF

CDR3 length: 16
V gene: TRBV7-6
clone size: .
J gene: TRBJ1-6
D gene: .
CDR3 DNA: TGTGCCAGCAGCCCATCCTGGGGCCCAGGGGATTCACCCCTCCACTTT
CDR3 protein: CASSPSWGPGDSPLHF

CDR3 length: 14
V gene: TRBV4-1
clone size: many
J gene: TRBJ2-7
D gene: .
CDR3 DNA: TGCGCCAGCAGCCAACGGGACACTACCTACGAGCAGTACTTC
CDR3 protein: CASSQRDTTYEQYF

CDR3 length: 15
V gene: TRBV27
clone size: few
J gene: TRBJ1-1
D gene: TRBD1
CDR3 DNA: TGTGCCAGCAGTTTATTAGGACAGGGGGCCACTGAAGCTTTCTTT
CDR3 protein: CASSLLGQGATEAFF

CDR3 length: 15
V gene: TRBV12-3/TRBV12-4
clone size: many
J gene: TRBJ1-2
D gene: .
CDR3 DNA: TGTGCCAGCAGTTTGAGTGAGGAGCTCTACTATGGCTACACCTTC
CDR3 protein: CASSLSEELYYGYTF

CDR3 length: 13
V gene: TRBV12-3/TRBV12-4
clone size: .
J gene: TRBJ1-2
D gene: .
CDR3 DNA: TGTGCCAGCACCCCGGGGGGGGGAGGCGGCTACACCTTC
CDR3 protein: CASTPGGGGGYTF

CDR3 length: 17
V gene: TRBV14
clone size: many
J gene: TRBJ2-2
D gene: TRBD1
CDR3 DNA: TGTGCCAGCAGCCAGTTCCTGACAGGGGGAAACACCGGGGAGCTGTTTTTT
CDR3 protein: CASSQFLTGGNTGELFF

CDR3 length: 15
V gene: TRBV6-1
clone size: .
J gene: TRBJ1-5
D gene: .
CDR3 DNA: TGTGCCAGCAGCCACAGGGAGACTAGCAATCAGCCCCAGCATTTT
CDR3 protein: CASSHRETSNQPQHF

CDR3 length: 11
V gene: TRBV29-1
clone size: many
J gene: TRBJ2-2
D gene: .
CDR3 DNA: TGCAGCGGTCTCGTGGTCGGGGAGCTGTTTTTT
CDR3 protein: CSGLVVGELFF

CDR3 length: 14
V gene: TRBV6-2/TRBV6-3
clone size: many
J gene: TRBJ2-4
D gene: .
CDR3 DNA: TGTGCCAGCAGTTACGGGCCAGGTGAGGCCATTCAGTACTTC
CDR3 protein: CASSYGPGEAIQYF

CDR3 length: 13
V gene: TRBV7-6
clone size: few
J gene: TRBJ2-3
D gene: TRBD2
CDR3 DNA: TGTGCCAGCAGCGTGGGACTAGGAGATACGCAGTATTTT
CDR3 protein: CASSVGLGDTQYF

CDR3 length: 17
V gene: TRBV2
clone size: few
J gene: TRBJ2-1
D gene: TRBD2
CDR3 DNA: TGTGCCAGCAGTGAAGCAGAACGGGGGGGCATCTACAATGAGCAGTTCTTC
CDR3 protein: CASSEAERGGIYNEQFF

CDR3 length: 15
V gene: TRBV7-9
clone size: .
J gene: TRBJ1-3
D gene: .
CDR3 DNA: TGTGCCAGCAGCCCAGGAGGGGTCCCTGGAAACACCATATATTTT
CDR3 protein: CASSPGGVPGNTIYF

CDR3 length: 16
V gene: TRBV20-1
clone size: .
J gene: TRBJ2-1
D gene: .
CDR3 DNA: TGCAGTGCTAGAGATCGCGCAGGGGCCCTCCCCGATGAGCAGTTCTTC
CDR3 protein: CSARDRAGALPDEQFF

CDR3 length: 16
V gene: TRBV6-5
clone size: few
J gene: TRBJ2-3
D gene: .
CDR3 DNA: TGTGCCAGCAGTTCAGGGTTTAGGGGCTACCCAGATACGCAGTATTTT
CDR3 protein: CASSSGFRGYPDTQYF

CDR3 length: 16
V gene: TRBV7-8
clone size: many
J gene: TRBJ2-2
D gene: TRBD1
CDR3 DNA: TGTGCCAGCAGCTTAGCGAGGACAGGCAACACCGGGGAGCTGTTTTTT
CDR3 protein: CASSLARTGNTGELFF

CDR3 length: 15
V gene: TRBV5-4
clone size: many
J gene: TRBJ2-5
D gene: TRBD1
CDR3 DNA: TGTGCCAGCCGGGACAGCCAAATTTTCCAAGAGACCCAGTACTTC
CDR3 protein: CASRDSQIFQETQYF

CDR3 length: 15
V gene: TRBV4-2
clone size: many
J gene: TRBJ2-1
D gene: .
CDR3 DNA: TGTGCCAGCAGCCAAAGATCGCGTGCCTACAATGAGCAGTTCTTC
CDR3 protein: CASSQRSRAYNEQFF

CDR3 length: 13
V gene: TRBV12-3/TRBV12-4
clone size: many
J gene: TRBJ2-5
D gene: .
CDR3 DNA: TGTGCCAGCAGTCCCCGGTGGGGGGAGACCCAGTACTTC
CDR3 protein: CASSPRWGETQYF

CDR3 length: 20
V gene: TRBV11-1
clone size: .
J gene: TRBJ2-1
D gene: .
CDR3 DNA: TGTGCCAGCAGCTTTGGGGGCCCGTCTGGGGGCGACCCCAGGGACAATGAGCAGTTCTTC
CDR3 protein: CASSFGGPSGGDPRDNEQFF

CDR3 length: 13
V gene: TRBV5-5
clone size: many
J gene: TRBJ2-1
D gene: .
CDR3 DNA: TGTGCCAGCACCCGGACAGACTACAATGAGCAGTTCTTC
CDR3 protein: CASTRTDYNEQFF

CDR3 length: 13
V gene: TRBV4-1
clone size: many
J gene: TRBJ2-2
D gene: .
CDR3 DNA: TGCGCCAGCAGCCAAGGGGCTACCGGGGAGCTGTTTTTT
CDR3 protein: CASSQGATGELFF

CDR3 length: 13
V gene: TRBV5-4
clone size: .
J gene: TRBJ2-5
D gene: .
CDR3 DNA: TGTGCCAGCAGCTTGGATTCAGAAGAGAGCCAGTACTTC
CDR3 protein: CASSLDSEESQYF

CDR3 length: 17
V gene: TRBV4-1
clone size: .
J gene: TRBJ2-1
D gene: TRBD2
CDR3 DNA: TGCGCCAGCAGCCTGGCGGGGGGGCTCCCATCCGTAGGTGAGCAGTTCTTC
CDR3 protein: CASSLAGGLPSVGEQFF

CDR3 length: 14
V gene: TRBV27
clone size: .
J gene: TRBJ1-1
D gene: TRBD1
CDR3 DNA: TGTGCCAGCAGTTTATCGACAGGGCACACTGAAGCTTTCTTT
CDR3 protein: CASSLSTGHTEAFF

CDR3 length: 14
V gene: TRBV2
clone size: many
J gene: TRBJ2-1
D gene: TRBD2
CDR3 DNA: TGTGCCAGCAGTGGTGGGAGGGTCCGGGATGAGCAGTTCTTC
CDR3 protein: CASSGGRVRDEQFF

CDR3 length: 15
V gene: TRBV5-1
clone size: few
J gene: TRBJ2-3
D gene: TRBD2
CDR3 DNA: TGCGCCAGCAGCTTTGGCGGGGGGGGCGAAGATACGCAGTATTTT
CDR3 protein: CASSFGGGGEDTQYF

CDR3 length: 18
V gene: TRBV7-8
clone size: many
J gene: TRBJ2-1
D gene: .
CDR3 DNA: TGTGCCAGCAGCTTAGTTGTGGTCTACTCCGACTCCTACAATGAGCAGTTCTTC
CDR3 protein: CASSLVVVYSDSYNEQFF

CDR3 length: 18
V gene: TRBV6-5
clone size: few
J gene: TRBJ2-3
D gene: .
CDR3 DNA: TGTGCCAGCAGTTACCCCCCAAGACAGGCTACTAGCACAGATACGCAGTATTTT
CDR3 protein: CASSYPPRQATSTDTQYF

CDR3 length: 15
V gene: TRBV25-1
clone size: many
J gene: TRBJ2-1
D gene: TRBD2
CDR3 DNA: TGTGCCAGCAGTGAATGGGGGGGCTCCTACAATGAGCAGTTCTTC
CDR3 protein: CASSEWGGSYNEQFF

CDR3 length: 14
V gene: TRBV6-2/TRBV6-3
clone size: .
J gene: TRBJ1-1
D gene: .
CDR3 DNA: TGTGCCAGCAGTTACCGGGCTCTGAACACTGAAGCTTTCTTT
CDR3 protein: CASSYRALNTEAFF

CDR3 length: 16
V gene: TRBV9
clone size: many
J gene: TRBJ2-3
D gene: TRBD2
CDR3 DNA: TGTGCCAGCAGCCCTTTTGGCGGGGGGGCGACAGATACGCAGTATTTT
CDR3 protein: CASSPFGGGATDTQYF

CDR3 length: 14
V gene: TRBV20-1
clone size: many
J gene: TRBJ1-5
D gene: TRBD1
CDR3 DNA: TGCAGTGCTATCGGGACAGATAGCAATCAGCCCCAGCATTTT
CDR3 protein: CSAIGTDSNQPQHF

CDR3 length: 15
V gene: TRBV7-6
clone size: many
J gene: TRBJ2-7
D gene: TRBD1
CDR3 DNA: TGTGCCAGCAGCCCAGGACAGGGGGCTTACTACGAGCAGTACTTC
CDR3 protein: CASSPGQGAYYEQYF

CDR3 length: 15
V gene: TRBV5-1
clone size: many
J gene: TRBJ2-1
D gene: .
CDR3 DNA: TGCGCCAGCACCCAGGGTGGGGGCGCGCACAATGAGCAGTTCTTC
CDR3 protein: CASTQGGGAHNEQFF

CDR3 length: 12
V gene: TRBV6-5
clone size: few
J gene: TRBJ1-6
D gene: .
CDR3 DNA: TGTGCCAGCAGACTTTCTAATTCACCCCTCCACTTT
CDR3 protein: CASRLSNSPLHF

CDR3 length: 15
V gene: TRBV5-8
clone size: .
J gene: TRBJ2-1
D gene: .
CDR3 DNA: TGTGCCAGCAGCCCAGGACTGGACTCCTACAATGAGCAGTTCTTC
CDR3 protein: CASSPGLDSYNEQFF

CDR3 length: 16
V gene: TRBV4-3
clone size: many
J gene: TRBJ2-2
D gene: TRBD2
CDR3 DNA: TGCGCCAGCAGCCAACTTAGCGGGGGGCCCACCGGGGAGCTGTTTTTT
CDR3 protein: CASSQLSGGPTGELFF

CDR3 length: 14
V gene: TRBV4-2
clone size: .
J gene: TRBJ2-1
D gene: .
CDR3 DNA: TGTGCCAGGAGCCCCGGGCGCCGGCGCAATGAGCAGTTCTTC
CDR3 protein: CARSPGRRRNEQFF

CDR3 length: 14
V gene: TRBV5-5
clone size: many
J gene: TRBJ2-1
D gene: TRBD2
CDR3 DNA: TGTGCCAGCTATAGCGGGTCCTCCTACAATGAGCAGTTCTTC
CDR3 protein: CASYSGSSYNEQFF

CDR3 length: 13
V gene: TRBV6-1
clone size: few
J gene: TRBJ1-2
D gene: .
CDR3 DNA: TGTGCCAGCAGTCTCAACCCCAGGAGGAGCTACACCTTC
CDR3 protein: CASSLNPRRSYTF

CDR3 length: 14
V gene: TRBV5-1
clone size: many
J gene: TRBJ2-1
D gene: .
CDR3 DNA: TGCGCCAGCAGCTTGGTGTCGGGCGCGGATGAGCAGTTCTTC
CDR3 protein: CASSLVSGADEQFF

CDR3 length: 16
V gene: TRBV4-1
clone size: .
J gene: TRBJ2-1
D gene: TRBD1
CDR3 DNA: TGCGCCAGCAGCCAGCTCGCCGGGACAGTCGACAATGAGCAGTTCTTC
CDR3 protein: CASSQLAGTVDNEQFF

CDR3 length: 15
V gene: TRBV12-3/TRBV12-4
clone size: many
J gene: TRBJ2-1
D gene: TRBD2
CDR3 DNA: TGTGCCAGCAGCGAAGGGGCTAGCGGGGGGGTTGAGCAGTTCTTC
CDR3 protein: CASSEGASGGVEQFF

CDR3 length: 16
V gene: TRBV7-3
clone size: few
J gene: TRBJ2-1
D gene: .
CDR3 DNA: TGTGCCAGCAGCTTAGGGGTCCACCTGTCCTACAATGAGCAGTTCTTC
CDR3 protein: CASSLGVHLSYNEQFF

CDR3 length: 15
V gene: TRBV5-6
clone size: many
J gene: TRBJ1-2
D gene: .
CDR3 DNA: TGTGCCAGCATCGCGAGGACGGCCTGGGGTTATGGCTACACCTTC
CDR3 protein: CASIARTAWGYGYTF

CDR3 length: 15
V gene: TRBV10-3
clone size: many
J gene: TRBJ2-2
D gene: .
CDR3 DNA: TGTGCCATCGGCGGCGGGGAAGCGAACACCGGGGAGCTGTTTTTT
CDR3 protein: CAIGGGEANTGELFF

CDR3 length: 14
V gene: TRBV6-5
clone size: many
J gene: TRBJ2-3
D gene: TRBD2
CDR3 DNA: TGTGCCAGCAGGACTAGCGGGGACACAGATACGCAGTATTTT
CDR3 protein: CASRTSGDTDTQYF

CDR3 length: 13
V gene: TRBV3-1
clone size: many
J gene: TRBJ1-1
D gene: .
CDR3 DNA: TGTGCCAGCAGCCCCTTTGACGGCACTGAAGCTTTCTTT
CDR3 protein: CASSPFDGTEAFF

CDR3 length: 13
V gene: TRBV7-6
clone size: many
J gene: TRBJ2-7
D gene: .
CDR3 DNA: TGTGCCAGCAGCCCAAATCAGGGTTACGAGCAGTACTTC
CDR3 protein: CASSPNQGYEQYF